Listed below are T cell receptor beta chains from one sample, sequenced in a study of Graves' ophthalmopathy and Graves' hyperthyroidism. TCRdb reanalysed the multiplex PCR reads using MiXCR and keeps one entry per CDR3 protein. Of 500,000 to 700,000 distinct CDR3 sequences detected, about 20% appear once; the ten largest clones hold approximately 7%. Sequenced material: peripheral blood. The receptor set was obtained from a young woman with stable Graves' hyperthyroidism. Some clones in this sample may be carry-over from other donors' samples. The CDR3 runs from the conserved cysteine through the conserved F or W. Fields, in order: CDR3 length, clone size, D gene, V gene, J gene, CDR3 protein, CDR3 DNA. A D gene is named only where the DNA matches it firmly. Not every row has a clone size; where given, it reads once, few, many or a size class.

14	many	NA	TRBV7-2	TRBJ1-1	CASSTRAVNTEAFF	TGTGCCAGCAGCACCAGGGCCGTGAACACTGAAGCTTTCTTT
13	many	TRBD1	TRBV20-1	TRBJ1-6	CSATQGGNSPLHF	TGCAGTGCTACACAGGGGGGGAATTCACCCCTCCACTTT
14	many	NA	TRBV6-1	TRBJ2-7	CASSQSGISYEQYF	TGTGCCAGCAGTCAATCAGGAATCTCCTACGAGCAGTACTTC
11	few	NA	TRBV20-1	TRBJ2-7	CSASKGLEQYF	TGCAGTGCTAGTAAGGGCTTAGAGCAGTACTTC
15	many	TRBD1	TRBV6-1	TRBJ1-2	CASSEGTGALYGYTF	TGTGCCAGCAGTGAAGGGACAGGGGCCCTCTATGGCTACACCTTC
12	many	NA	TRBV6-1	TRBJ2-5	CASSTSRGTQYF	TGTGCCAGCAGTACGAGCCGGGGGACCCAGTACTTC
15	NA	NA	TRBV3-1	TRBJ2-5	CASSQDWAHQETQYF	TGTGCCAGCAGCCAAGATTGGGCACACCAAGAGACCCAGTACTTC
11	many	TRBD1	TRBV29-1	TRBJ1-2	CSVAGQGGYTF	TGCAGCGTTGCGGGACAGGGCGGCTACACCTTC
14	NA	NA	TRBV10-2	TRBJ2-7	CASSESGVVYEQYF	TGCGCCAGCAGTGAGTCGGGGGTTGTCTACGAGCAGTACTTC
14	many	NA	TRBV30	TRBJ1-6	CAWIPETPGSPLHF	TGTGCCTGGATTCCCGAGACCCCGGGGTCACCCCTCCACTTT
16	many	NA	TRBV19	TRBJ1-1	CASSMGGSILNTEAFF	TGTGCCAGTAGTATGGGGGGTTCAATACTGAACACTGAAGCTTTCTTT
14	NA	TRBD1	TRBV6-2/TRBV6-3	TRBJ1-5	CASSGQGEGQPQHF	TGTGCCAGCAGTGGACAGGGGGAAGGTCAGCCCCAGCATTTT
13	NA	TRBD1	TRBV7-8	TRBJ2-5	CASRSGTGISQYF	TGTGCCAGCAGATCCGGGACAGGTATCTCCCAGTACTTC
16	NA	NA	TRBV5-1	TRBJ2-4	CASSLGGSRGKNIKYF	TGCGCCAGCAGCTTGGGGGGTAGTCGTGGCAAAAACATTAAGTACTTC
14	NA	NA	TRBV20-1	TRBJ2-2	CSAKGVTGTGELFF	TGCAGTGCTAAGGGCGTAACGGGAACCGGGGAGCTGTTTTTT
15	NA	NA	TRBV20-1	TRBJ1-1	CSARASGRVNTEAFF	TGCAGTGCTAGAGCCTCGGGCAGGGTGAACACTGAAGCTTTCTTT
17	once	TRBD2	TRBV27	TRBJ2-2	CASSTLGAGGNTGELFF	TGTGCCAGCAGTACCCTAGGAGCGGGGGGTAACACCGGGGAGCTGTTTTTT
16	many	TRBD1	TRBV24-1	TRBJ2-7	CATSPGGQGLGYEQYF	TGTGCCACCAGTCCAGGGGGACAGGGATTGGGCTACGAGCAGTACTTC
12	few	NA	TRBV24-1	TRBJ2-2	CATSDYAGELFF	TGTGCCACCAGTGATTATGCCGGGGAGCTGTTTTTT
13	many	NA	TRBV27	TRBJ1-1	CAIQAMVGTEAFF	TGTGCCATCCAAGCCATGGTTGGCACTGAAGCTTTCTTT
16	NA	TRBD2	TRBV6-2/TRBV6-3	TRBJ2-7	CATRTSGRARDYEQYF	TGTGCTACCCGGACTAGCGGGAGGGCAAGGGATTACGAGCAGTACTTC
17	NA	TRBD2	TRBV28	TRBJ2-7	CASSTLGGLAGIYEQYF	TGTGCCAGCAGTACCCTGGGGGGACTAGCGGGAATCTACGAGCAGTACTTC
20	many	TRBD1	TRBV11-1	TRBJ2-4	CASSLGGLGQGYLAKNIQYF	TGTGCCAGCAGCTTAGGAGGGCTGGGACAGGGATATCTAGCCAAAAACATTCAGTACTTC
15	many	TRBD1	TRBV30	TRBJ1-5	CAWSGQGFRNQPQHF	TGTGCCTGGAGTGGACAGGGGTTCCGCAATCAGCCCCAGCATTTT
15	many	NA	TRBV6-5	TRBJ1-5	CASSLQGEGNQPQHF	TGTGCCAGCAGTTTACAGGGTGAGGGCAATCAGCCCCAGCATTTT
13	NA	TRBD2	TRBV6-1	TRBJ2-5	CASSEDSGETQYF	TGTGCCAGCAGTGAAGATAGCGGGGAGACCCAGTACTTC
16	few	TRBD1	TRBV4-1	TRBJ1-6	CASSQERGTGDSPLHF	TGCGCCAGCAGCCAAGAACGAGGGACAGGGGATTCACCCCTCCACTTT
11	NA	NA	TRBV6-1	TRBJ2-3	CASELTDTQYF	TGTGCCAGCGAATTGACAGATACGCAGTATTTT
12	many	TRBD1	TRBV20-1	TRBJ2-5	CSARTGEETQYF	TGCAGTGCTCGTACAGGGGAAGAGACCCAGTACTTC
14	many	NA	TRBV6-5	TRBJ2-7	CASSYSPPPAEQYF	TGTGCCAGCAGTTACTCTCCCCCCCCTGCCGAGCAGTACTTC
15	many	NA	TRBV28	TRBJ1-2	CASSFPSRQVYGYTF	TGTGCCAGCAGTTTTCCCTCACGACAGGTCTATGGCTACACCTTC
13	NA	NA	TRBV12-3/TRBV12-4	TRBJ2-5	CASTRGGYETQYF	TGTGCCAGCACCCGTGGGGGTTATGAGACCCAGTACTTC
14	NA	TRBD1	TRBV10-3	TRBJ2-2	CAISGTGFSGELFF	TGTGCCATCAGCGGGACAGGGTTTTCGGGGGAGCTGTTTTTT
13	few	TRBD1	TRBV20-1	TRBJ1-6	CSAGGQGNSPLHF	TGCAGTGCCGGTGGACAGGGAAATTCACCCCTCCACTTT
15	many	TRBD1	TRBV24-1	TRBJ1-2	CATSDDRGNYAGYTF	TGTGCCACCAGTGACGACAGGGGAAATTATGCTGGCTACACCTTC
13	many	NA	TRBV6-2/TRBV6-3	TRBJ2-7	CASIDTPPYEQYF	TGTGCCAGCATTGATACTCCACCCTACGAGCAGTACTTC
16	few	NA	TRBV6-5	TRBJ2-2	CASSYSQGRHTGELFF	TGTGCCAGCAGTTACTCGCAGGGAAGGCACACCGGGGAGCTGTTTTTT